Given below is one T cell receptor beta chain in context. The antigen this receptor binds is unknown. Base qualities were left out, and no much larger clone turns up one base away. The data are from a study of radiotherapy plus CTLA-4 blockade in lung cancer (dated by TCRdb to between 2018 and 2020). Notes on the research overall: Objective responses occurred in about 19% of enrolled patients, and about 30% achieved disease control. General conclusions and limits of the study: Increased serum interferon-beta after radiation, together with early dynamic changes in blood T cell clones, were reported to be the strongest predictors of response. TCR clones derived from tumors expanded in peripheral blood after treatment with radiotherapy and ipilimumab.

Between the V and J ends, shortened by 4 bases and 6 bases respectively, the junction contains 15 bases. The CDR3 spans 14 residues, from the cysteine through the phenylalanine. Of all the DNA, just the CDR3 is kept, 42 bases in frame from base 1. From a lookup of the germline V gene, CDR1 and CDR2 are SNHLY and FYNNEI. Libraries were constructed by the immunoSEQ multiplex PCR assay. TCRdb re-hosts the immuneACCESS table, in-frame sequences only. Its copies lack some clones; in the studies checked, an unresolved V gene accounts for under half of them, and the cause for the rest is not known. This sample comprises around 45,000 clones, about 88% of them detected only once. Together, the top ten hold approximately 8% of the sample. In this study, focal radiation therapy paired with CTLA-4 blockade (ipilimumab) was tested in patients who had chemo-refractory metastatic non-small-cell lung cancer.

Source: peripheral blood, taken from a patient treated with radiotherapy plus ipilimumab. This TCR was recovered from a human donor with non-small cell lung cancer whose response to radiotherapy plus ipilimumab could not be evaluated. The V gene is TRBV2 and the J gene is TRBJ1-1; confidence is insufficient to name the D gene. The CDR3 protein: CASSASGLRSEAFF. The DNA is as follows: TGTGCCAGCAGTGCCTCCGGACTCAGGTCTGAAGCTTTCTTT. Extended through the reference TRBV2 and TRBJ1-1 proteins, this CDR3 yields the full variable domain: EPEVTQTPSHQVTQMGQEVILRCVPISNHLYFYWYRQILGQKVEFLVSFYNNEISEKSEIFDDQFSVERPDGSNFTLKIRSTKLEDSAMYFCASSASGLRSEAFFGQGTRLTVV.